Below, 20 T cell receptor beta chains from the same sample are listed, as sequenced in a study of Graves' ophthalmopathy and Graves' hyperthyroidism. RNA transcripts were the source from which TCR beta CDR3 regions were amplified. HTBI primers were used in a first-round RT-PCR, which preceded a second-round multiplex PCR. TCRdb re-derived calls from the multiplex PCR reads in MiXCR, one entry per CDR3 protein. This table has hundreds of thousands of distinct CDR3 sequences, about 38% appearing once. Sequenced: peripheral blood. The origin of the receptors is an adult man with Graves' ophthalmopathy.

In the case of this clonotype: Sequence at one end of the junction differs from germline and may be a read error. J is TRBJ1-5 and V is TRBV25-1; no definite D call. The CDR3 contains 15 residues. Germline V gives CDR1 MGHDK, CDR2 SYGVNS. The CDR3 reads CASSQGGRGNQPQHF. The CDR3 coding sequence is TGCGCCAGCAGCCAAGGAGGGAGGGGCAATCAGCCCCAGCATTTT.

There are a few counts of this clonotype. V gene TRBV25-1 combines with J gene TRBJ2-3, with D perhaps TRBD1 or TRBD2 (6 bases each). Germline CDR1 reads MGHDK; CDR2 reads SYGVNS. This CDR3 region has 15 residues. The V and J ends lost 8 bases and 6 bases respectively, with 21 bases between them. The CDR3 loop reads CASGDRDVGGDTQYF. Here the CDR3 DNA reads TGTGCCAGCGGAGACCGGGACGTAGGGGGGGATACGCAGTATTTT.

The chain uses TRBV7-9 and TRBJ1-6, with D hard to call. Germline CDR1 and CDR2: SEHNR and FQNEAQ (reference sequence). The CDR3 loop spans 9 amino acids. Trimming stripped 5 bases from V and 15 bases from J, with 5 bases between. The CDR3 coding sequence is TGTGCCAGCAGCCCGGACCTCCACTTT. It translates to CASSPDLHF.

As to this clonotype: At one end, the junction sequence differs from germline, possibly due to a read error. This chain connects TRBV7-9 to TRBJ2-5; 7 bases match TRBD1. CDR1 is SEHNR and CDR2 is FQNEAQ in the germline V gene (reference sequence). This CDR3 contains 12 residues. The CDR3 coding sequence is TGTGCCGGCAGCCAACAGGGGCAGCCCCAGTACTTC. Translation gives CAGSQQGQPQYF.

The chain links TRBV4-1 to TRBJ1-2; D possibly corresponds to TRBD1 (6 bases). Looked up from germline, CDR1 is MGHRA and CDR2 is YSYEKL. The CDR3 covers 16 residues. V was cut by 1 base and J by 8 bases, with 20 bases left in between. Here the CDR3 reads CASSQGVHRDWGGYTF. The CDR3 DNA sequence: TGCGCCAGCAGCCAAGGGGTACACAGGGATTGGGGCGGCTACACCTTC.

J is TRBJ1-2 and V is TRBV25-1; 9 bases map to TRBD1. V shed 6 bases, J shed 3 bases, and the junction held 14 bases outside the gene matches. Germline V gene data show CDR1 as MGHDK and CDR2 as SYGVNS. The length of the CDR3 is 17 residues. The CDR3 spells CASSAPGQGVRYYGYTF. In DNA, the CDR3 is TGTGCCAGCAGCGCTCCGGGACAGGGCGTAAGATACTATGGCTACACCTTC.

This clonotype was detected ten times or more. The genes are TRBV24-1 and TRBJ1-1; D is possibly TRBD1 (6 bases). The CDR3 totals 13 residues. CDR1 KGHDR and CDR2 SFDVKD come from the germline V gene. V dropped 10 bases and J dropped 3 bases, with 14 bases sitting between them. The DNA of the CDR3 is TGTGCCACGGCCAGGGGTTCGGACACTGAAGCTTTCTTT. As protein: CATARGSDTEAFF.

This chain uses TRBV30 with TRBJ2-7; no reliable D call. CDR1 GTSNPN and CDR2 SVGIG come from the germline V gene (reference sequence). This CDR3 spans 12 amino acids. V gave up 4 bases and J gave up 3 bases, with 10 bases separating them. As DNA, the CDR3 is TGTGCCTGGAAGACAAATAGCTACGAGCAGTACTTC. This gives the protein CAWKTNSYEQYF. Using reference TRBV30 and TRBJ2-7 for the parts outside the CDR3, the full variable domain is SQTIHQWPATLVQPVGSPLSLECTVEGTSNPNLYWYRQAAGRGLQLLFYSVGIGQISSEVPQNLSASRPQDRQFILSSKKLLLSDSGFYLCAWKTNSYEQYFGPGTRLTVT.

This sequence joins TRBV25-1 and TRBJ1-3; TRBD1 is a possible D gene (6 bases). Germline V gene sequence: CDR1 MGHDK, CDR2 SYGVNS. The CDR3 totals 14 residues. Trimming cost V 11 bases and J 4 bases, with 18 bases left between them. CDR3 region: CAWSGTGIGNTIYF. The CDR3 region has the DNA TGTGCCTGGAGCGGAACAGGGATCGGAAACACCATATATTTT.

This clonotype appeared many times. The chain employs TRBV24-1 and TRBJ1-2, with TRBD1 as a possible D gene (6 bases). V lost 4 bases to trimming and J lost 4 bases, with 12 bases between them. The CDR3 has 14 residues. Germline CDR1 reads KGHDR; CDR2 reads SFDVKD. Written as DNA, the CDR3 is TGTGCCACCAGTGACAATGACAGGTTCTATGGCTACACCTTC. It translates to CATSDNDRFYGYTF.

The rearrangement links TRBV2 to TRBJ2-7; either TRBD1 or TRBD2 may fit D (6 bases each). This CDR3 is 14 amino acids long. Trimming pared 5 bases from V and 7 bases from J, leaving 18 bases between. The V gene's germline CDR1 is SNHLY and CDR2 FYNNEI. CDR3 nucleotide sequence: TGTGCCAGCAGTCTCGACAGGCGGAGCGGGGAGCAGTACTTC. Translation gives CASSLDRRSGEQYF.

This rearrangement joins TRBV2 to TRBJ1-2, with TRBD1 as a possible D gene (5 bases). Trimming took 5 bases from V and 5 from J, leaving 18 bases between them. Germline CDR1 reads SNHLY; CDR2 reads FYNNEI. This CDR3 has 15 residues. CDR3: CASSSSGTGLYGYTF. The CDR3 nucleotides read TGTGCCAGCAGTTCCTCCGGGACGGGACTTTATGGCTACACCTTC.

V is TRBV2 and J is TRBJ1-6; TRBD1 might be the D (6 bases). The CDR3 is made up of 14 amino acids. Germline CDR1 reads SNHLY; CDR2 reads FYNNEI. Trimming stripped 2 bases from V and 9 bases from J, with 11 bases between. CDR3 DNA sequence: TGTGCCAGCAGTGAAAGGGGGTCGGGTTCACCCCTCCACTTT. Its translation: CASSERGSGSPLHF. The complete variable domain, with remaining parts taken from reference TRBV2 and TRBJ1-6, reads EPEVTQTPSHQVTQMGQEVILRCVPISNHLYFYWYRQILGQKVEFLVSFYNNEISEKSEIFDDQFSVERPDGSNFTLKIRSTKLEDSAMYFCASSERGSGSPLHFGNGTRLTVT.

This chain connects TRBV29-1 to TRBJ2-6; D is possibly TRBD1 or TRBD2 (5 bases each). Germline loops: CDR1 SQVTM, CDR2 ANQGSEA. This CDR3 is built from 15 residues. The DNA for the CDR3 is TGCAGTGCGAGGGGAGTAGACACTGGGGCCAACGTCCTGACTTTC. Protein: CSARGVDTGANVLTF. The variable domain in full, completed from reference TRBV29-1 and TRBJ2-6, reads SAVISQKPSRDICQRGTSLTIQCQVDSQVTMMFWYRQQPGQSLTLIATANQGSEATYESGFVIDKFPISRPNLTFSTLTVSNMSPEDSSIYLCSARGVDTGANVLTFGAGSRLTVL.

Many counts were recorded for this clonotype. The chain carries TRBV7-2 and TRBJ2-7; 9 positions agree with TRBD1. The CDR3 contains 14 residues. Germline lookup yields CDR1 SGHTA and CDR2 FQGNSA. The V segment lost 7 bases and the J segment 4 bases; nucleotides outside the gene matches: 8. CDR3 amino acids: CASNPTGGAYEQYF. The CDR3 bases are TGTGCCAGCAACCCCACAGGGGGCGCGTACGAGCAGTACTTC. The whole variable domain, filled in from reference TRBV7-2 and TRBJ2-7, reads GAGVSQSPSNKVTEKGKDVELRCDPISGHTALYWYRQSLGQGLEFLIYFQGNSAPDKSGLPSDRFSAERTGGSVSTLTIQRTQQEDSAVYLCASNPTGGAYEQYFGPGTRLTVT.

The table lists this clonotype with a count of one. This sequence may be a read error, since a much larger clone differs from it by one base. This rearrangement joins TRBV7-3 to TRBJ2-7; D may correspond to TRBD1 or TRBD2 (5 bases each). Germline CDR1 reads SGHTA; CDR2 reads FQGTGA. CDR3 length: 14 residues. CDR3 nucleotide sequence: TGTGCCAGCAGCTTACTCGCAGGGACGGGTGAGCAGTGCTTC. It translates to CASSLLAGTGEQCF. Complete variable domain (other parts from reference TRBV7-3 and TRBJ2-7): GAGVSQTPSNKVTEKGKYVELRCDPISGHTALYWYRQSLGQGPEFLIYFQGTGAADDSGLPNDRFFAVRPEGSVSTLKIQRTERGDSAVYLCASSLLAGTGEQCFGPGTRLTVT.

A note on this clonotype: One end of the junction fails to match germline, which may point to a read error. This chain links TRBV29-1 with TRBJ2-6; D uncertain. The CDR3 runs to 10 residues. Germline V gene lookup returns CDR1 SQVTM and CDR2 ANQGSEA. The CDR3 spells CSVENLVVTF. The CDR3 bases are TGCAGCGTTGAAAATCTCGTCGTGACTTTC.

The V call is TRBV10-3, the J call TRBJ1-2, with 10 bases lining up with TRBD1. The V segment lost 10 bases and the J segment 7 bases; nucleotides outside the gene matches: 12. The germline CDR1 and CDR2 sequences are ENHRY and SYGVKD. The CDR3 runs to 14 residues. This chain's CDR3 is CANRAGQGHGGYTF. Written as DNA, the CDR3 is TGTGCCAATAGGGCGGGACAGGGGCACGGTGGCTACACCTTC.

There are many counts of this clonotype. The chain employs TRBV11-2 and TRBJ1-1, with D unclear. Germline-derived CDR1 and CDR2 are SGHAT and FQNNGV. CDR3 length equals 13 residues. Between the trimmed V and J ends, which lost 5 bases and 11 bases, there was a span of 18 bases. The DNA for the CDR3 is TGTGCCAGCAGCCCCCCGTCGTTCCCGACGGCTTTCTTT. Its translation is CASSPPSFPTAFF.

The V call is TRBV5-4, the J call TRBJ2-7; the match to TRBD2 covers 11 bases. V lost 3 bases to trimming and J lost 7 bases; unmatched junction nucleotides: 9. Germline lookup yields CDR1 SGHNT and CDR2 YYREEE (reference sequence). CDR3 length equals 15 residues. CDR3: CASSSELAGVREQYF. The CDR3 coding sequence is TGTGCCAGCAGCTCTGAACTAGCGGGAGTGAGAGAGCAGTACTTC.